These 2 T cell receptor beta chains share one sample of origin, sequenced in a study of CD8 T cells in Susac syndrome. It was with random hexamers that roughly 0.5 to 1 ug RNA was reverse transcribed. TCRdb redid the calling of the immunoSEQ multiplex PCR reads with MiXCR, one entry per CDR3 protein. The sample yields just over 150,000 distinct CDR3 sequences, nearly 97% seen once. The specimen sequenced was CD8+ T cells from PBMCs. The receptors derive from a human donor with multiple sclerosis.

CDR3 DNA: TGTGCCAGCAGCGTAGCCCGGGAGTCATTGAACACTGAAGCTTTCTTT. Encoded protein: CASSVARESLNTEAFF. The chain links TRBV9 to TRBJ1-1; D not resolved. CDR3 length equals 16 residues. Trimming stripped 0 bases from V and 0 bases from J, with 12 bases between. Germline CDR1 and CDR2: SGDLS and YYNGEE.

This chain uses TRBV30 with TRBJ2-2; TRBD2 might be the D (6 bases). V lost 0 bases and J 6 bases, leaving 11 bases between the germline ends. The CDR3 runs 14 residues. Germline loops: CDR1 GTSNPN, CDR2 SVGIG (reference sequence). The CDR3 DNA reads TGTGCCTGGAGTGTAGGAGGGTTGGCCGGGGAGCTGTTTTTT. This codes for CAWSVGGLAGELFF.